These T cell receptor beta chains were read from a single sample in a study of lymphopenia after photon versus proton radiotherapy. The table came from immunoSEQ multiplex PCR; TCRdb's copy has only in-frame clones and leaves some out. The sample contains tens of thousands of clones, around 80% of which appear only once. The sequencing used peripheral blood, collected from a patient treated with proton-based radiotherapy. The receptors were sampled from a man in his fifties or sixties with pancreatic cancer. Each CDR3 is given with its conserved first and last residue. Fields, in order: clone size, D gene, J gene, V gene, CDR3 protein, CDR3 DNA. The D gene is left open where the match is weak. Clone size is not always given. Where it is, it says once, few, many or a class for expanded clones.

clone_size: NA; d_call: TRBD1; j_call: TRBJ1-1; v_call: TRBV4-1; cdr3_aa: CASSPETGGGTEAFF; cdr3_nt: TGCGCCAGCAGTCCAGAAACAGGGGGGGGAACTGAAGCTTTCTTT
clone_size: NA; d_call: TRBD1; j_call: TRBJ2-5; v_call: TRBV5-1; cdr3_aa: CASSTGQPQETQYF; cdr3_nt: TGCGCCAGCAGCACGGGACAGCCTCAAGAGACCCAGTACTTC
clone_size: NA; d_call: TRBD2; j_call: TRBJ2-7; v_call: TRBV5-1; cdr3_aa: CASSLAERGAGGFEQYF; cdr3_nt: TGCGCCAGCAGCTTGGCCGAGCGGGGCGCGGGGGGTTTCGAGCAGTACTTC
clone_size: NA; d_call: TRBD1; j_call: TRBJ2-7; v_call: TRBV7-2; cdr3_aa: CASSLVTGGYEQYF; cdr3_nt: TGTGCCAGCAGCTTAGTCACAGGGGGCTACGAGCAGTACTTC
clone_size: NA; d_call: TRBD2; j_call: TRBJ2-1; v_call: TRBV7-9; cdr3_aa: CASSHSLGTSGRGEQFF; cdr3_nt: TGTGCCAGCAGCCACTCCCTGGGGACTAGCGGGAGAGGTGAGCAGTTCTTC
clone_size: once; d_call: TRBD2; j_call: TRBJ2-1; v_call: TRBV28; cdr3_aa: CASSLLDGTRNNEQFF; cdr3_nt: TGTGCCAGCAGTTTATTGGACGGGACTAGGAACAATGAGCAGTTCTTC
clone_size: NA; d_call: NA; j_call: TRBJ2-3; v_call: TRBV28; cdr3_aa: CASSTVSTDTQYF; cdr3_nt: TGTGCCAGCAGTACGGTTAGCACAGATACGCAGTATTTT
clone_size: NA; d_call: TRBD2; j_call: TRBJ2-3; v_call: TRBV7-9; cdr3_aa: CASSLSPSGKEGDTQYF; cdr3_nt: TGTGCCAGCAGCTTATCCCCTAGCGGGAAGGAAGGAGATACGCAGTATTTT
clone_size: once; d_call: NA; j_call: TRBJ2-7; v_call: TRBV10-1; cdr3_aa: CASSESGGRDEQYF; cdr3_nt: TGCGCCAGCAGTGAGTCGGGGGGGCGTGACGAGCAGTACTTC
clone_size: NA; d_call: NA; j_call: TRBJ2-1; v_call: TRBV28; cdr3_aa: CASSLWGDKQFF; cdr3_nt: TGTGCCAGCAGTTTATGGGGAGATAAGCAGTTCTTC
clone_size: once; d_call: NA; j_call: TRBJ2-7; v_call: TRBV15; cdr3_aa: CATSRDQGIDEQYF; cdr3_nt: TGTGCCACCAGCAGAGATCAAGGGATCGACGAGCAGTACTTC
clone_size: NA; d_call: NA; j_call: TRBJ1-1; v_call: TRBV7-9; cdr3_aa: CASSGGGGTEAFF; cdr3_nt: TGTGCCAGCAGCGGAGGGGGAGGCACTGAAGCTTTCTTT